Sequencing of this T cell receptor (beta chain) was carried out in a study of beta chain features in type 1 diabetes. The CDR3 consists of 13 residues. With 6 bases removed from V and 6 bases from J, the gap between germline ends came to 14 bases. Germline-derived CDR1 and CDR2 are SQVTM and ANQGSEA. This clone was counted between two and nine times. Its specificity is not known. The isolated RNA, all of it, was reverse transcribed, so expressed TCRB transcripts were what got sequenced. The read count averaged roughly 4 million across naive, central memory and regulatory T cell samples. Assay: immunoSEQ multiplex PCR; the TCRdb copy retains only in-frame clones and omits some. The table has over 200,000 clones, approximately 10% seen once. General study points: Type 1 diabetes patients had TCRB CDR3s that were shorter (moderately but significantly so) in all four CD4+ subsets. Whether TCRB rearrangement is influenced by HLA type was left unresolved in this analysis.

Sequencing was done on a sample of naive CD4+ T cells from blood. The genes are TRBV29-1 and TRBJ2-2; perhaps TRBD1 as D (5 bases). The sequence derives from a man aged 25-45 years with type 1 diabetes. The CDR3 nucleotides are TGCAGCGTAGGGCAGGGCCAGTCCGGGGAGCTGTTTTTT. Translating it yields CSVGQGQSGELFF.